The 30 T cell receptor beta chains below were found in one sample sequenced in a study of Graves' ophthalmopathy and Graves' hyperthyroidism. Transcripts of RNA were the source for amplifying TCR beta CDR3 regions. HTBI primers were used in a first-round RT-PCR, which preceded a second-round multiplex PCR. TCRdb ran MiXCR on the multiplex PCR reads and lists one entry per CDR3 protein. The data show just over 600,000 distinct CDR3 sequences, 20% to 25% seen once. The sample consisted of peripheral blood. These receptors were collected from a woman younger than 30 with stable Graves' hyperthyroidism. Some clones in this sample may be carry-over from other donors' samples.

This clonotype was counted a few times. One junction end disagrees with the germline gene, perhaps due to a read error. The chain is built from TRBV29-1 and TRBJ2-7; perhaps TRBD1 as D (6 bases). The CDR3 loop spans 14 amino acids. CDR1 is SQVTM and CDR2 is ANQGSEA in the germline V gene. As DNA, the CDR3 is TGCAGCGTGGAGGACAGCTTGCTGGGCTACGATCAGTACTTC. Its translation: CSVEDSLLGYDQYF.

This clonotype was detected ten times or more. Here the CDR3 DNA reads TGTGCCAGCAGTGAGCCCTTTGCAGGGCCGAACACCGGGGAGCTGTTTTTT. It codes for CASSEPFAGPNTGELFF. The rearrangement links TRBV6-1 to TRBJ2-2; possible D gene TRBD1, 5 bases. V gave up 3 bases and J gave up 0 bases, with 14 bases separating them. Germline loops: CDR1 MNHNS, CDR2 SASEGT. This CDR3 is 17 amino acids long.

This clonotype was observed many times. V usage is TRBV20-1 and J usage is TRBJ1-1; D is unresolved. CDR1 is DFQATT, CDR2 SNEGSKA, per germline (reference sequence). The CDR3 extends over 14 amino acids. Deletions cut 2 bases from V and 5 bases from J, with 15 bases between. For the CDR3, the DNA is TGCAGTGCTAGACACGTTGGGGTATGGACTGAAGCTTTCTTT. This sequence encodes CSARHVGVWTEAFF.

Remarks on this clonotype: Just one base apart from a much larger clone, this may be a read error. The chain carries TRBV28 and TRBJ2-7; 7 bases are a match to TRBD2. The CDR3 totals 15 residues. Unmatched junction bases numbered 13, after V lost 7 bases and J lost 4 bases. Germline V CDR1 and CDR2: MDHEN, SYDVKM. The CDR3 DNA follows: TGTGCCAGCACTACGCGGGGCGGGAGACTATACGAGCAGTACTTC. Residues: CASTTRGGRLYEQYF.

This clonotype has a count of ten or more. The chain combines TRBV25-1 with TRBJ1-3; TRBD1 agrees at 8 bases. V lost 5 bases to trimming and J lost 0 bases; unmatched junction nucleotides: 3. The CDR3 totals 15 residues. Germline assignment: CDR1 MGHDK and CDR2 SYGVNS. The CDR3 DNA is TGTGCCAGCAGTACAGGGGGTGCCTCTGGAAACACCATATATTTT. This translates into CASSTGGASGNTIYF.

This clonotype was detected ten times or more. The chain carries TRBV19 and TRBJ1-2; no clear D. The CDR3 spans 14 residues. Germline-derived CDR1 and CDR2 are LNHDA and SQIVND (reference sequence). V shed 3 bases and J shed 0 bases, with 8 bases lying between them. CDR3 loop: CASSMGSANYGYTF. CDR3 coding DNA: TGTGCCAGTAGTATGGGCAGCGCTAACTATGGCTACACCTTC.

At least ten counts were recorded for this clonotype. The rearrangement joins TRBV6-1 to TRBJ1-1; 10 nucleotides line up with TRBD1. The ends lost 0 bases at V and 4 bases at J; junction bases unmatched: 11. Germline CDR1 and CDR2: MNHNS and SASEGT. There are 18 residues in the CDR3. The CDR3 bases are TGTGCCAGCAGTGAAGCGCTAAGGACAGGGGGACGAAGCACTGAAGCTTTCTTT. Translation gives CASSEALRTGGRSTEAFF.

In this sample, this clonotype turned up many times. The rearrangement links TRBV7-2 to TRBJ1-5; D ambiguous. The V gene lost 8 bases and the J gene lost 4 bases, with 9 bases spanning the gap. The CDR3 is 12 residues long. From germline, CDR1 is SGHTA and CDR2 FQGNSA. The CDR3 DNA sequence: TGTGCCAGCCAACACCGAAATCAGCCCCAGCATTTT. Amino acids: CASQHRNQPQHF.

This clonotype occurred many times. The CDR3 bases are TGTGCCAGCAGTTTACCGGGCTATGGCTACACCTTC. It encodes CASSLPGYGYTF. The rearrangement joins TRBV12-3 or TRBV12-4 to TRBJ1-2; D not certain. The V end lost 2 bases, the J end lost 4 bases, and 5 bases lay between the germline ends. This CDR3 has 12 amino acids.

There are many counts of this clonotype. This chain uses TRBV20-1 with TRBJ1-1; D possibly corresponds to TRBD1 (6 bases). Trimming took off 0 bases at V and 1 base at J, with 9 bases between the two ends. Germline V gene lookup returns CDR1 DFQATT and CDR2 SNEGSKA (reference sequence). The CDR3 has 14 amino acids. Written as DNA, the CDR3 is TGCAGTGCTAGAGATTTGGACAGGAACACTGAAGCTTTCTTT. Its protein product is CSARDLDRNTEAFF.

The CDR3 DNA follows: TGTGCCTGGACTACAGGCTACGAGCAGTACTTC. Translated, it gives CAWTTGYEQYF. The V call is TRBV30, the J call TRBJ2-7; D perhaps matches TRBD1 (5 bases). This CDR3 region has 11 residues. Germline loops: CDR1 GTSNPN, CDR2 SVGIG (reference sequence). V was clipped by 4 bases and J by 3 bases, with 7 bases between them.

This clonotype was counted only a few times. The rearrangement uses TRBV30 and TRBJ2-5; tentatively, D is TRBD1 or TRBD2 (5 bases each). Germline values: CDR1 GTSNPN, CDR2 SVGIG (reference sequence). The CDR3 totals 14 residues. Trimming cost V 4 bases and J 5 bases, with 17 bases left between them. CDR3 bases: TGTGCCTGGACCCTCGGGGCTCCGGGTGAGACCCAGTACTTC. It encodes CAWTLGAPGETQYF.

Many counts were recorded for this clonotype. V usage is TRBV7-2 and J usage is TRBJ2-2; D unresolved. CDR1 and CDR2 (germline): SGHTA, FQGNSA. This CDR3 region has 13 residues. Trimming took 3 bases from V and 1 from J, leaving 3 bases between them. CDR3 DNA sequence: TGTGCCAGCAGCTTTAGGAACACCGGGGAGCTGTTTTTT. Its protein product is CASSFRNTGELFF.

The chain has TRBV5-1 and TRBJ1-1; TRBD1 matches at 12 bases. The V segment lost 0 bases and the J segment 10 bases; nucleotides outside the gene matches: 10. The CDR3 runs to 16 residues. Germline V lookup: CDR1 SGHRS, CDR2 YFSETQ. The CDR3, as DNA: TGCGCCAGCAGCTTGGATGGGACAGGGGGCGCTGAGGGAGCTTTCTTT. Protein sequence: CASSLDGTGGAEGAFF.

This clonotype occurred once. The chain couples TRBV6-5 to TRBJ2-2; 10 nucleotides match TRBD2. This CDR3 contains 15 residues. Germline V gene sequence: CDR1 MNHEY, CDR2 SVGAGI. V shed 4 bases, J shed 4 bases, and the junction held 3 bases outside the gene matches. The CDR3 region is CASSSLAGVTGELFF. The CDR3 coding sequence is TGTGCCAGCAGTTCCCTAGCGGGAGTCACCGGGGAGCTGTTTTTT.

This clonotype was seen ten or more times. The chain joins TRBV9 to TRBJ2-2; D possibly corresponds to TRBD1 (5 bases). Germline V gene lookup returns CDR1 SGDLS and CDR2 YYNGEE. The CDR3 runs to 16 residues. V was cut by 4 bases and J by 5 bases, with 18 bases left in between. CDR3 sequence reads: CASSRLGPTGTGELFF. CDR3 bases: TGTGCCAGCAGCCGCCTGGGGCCTACCGGTACCGGGGAGCTGTTTTTT.

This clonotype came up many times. In nucleotides, the CDR3 is TGTGCCAGCAGTATACCCAGGGGCCCCCTTCACTACGAGCAGTACTTC. Protein: CASSIPRGPLHYEQYF. The rearrangement joins TRBV28 to TRBJ2-7, with D possibly matching TRBD1 (6 bases). The germline V gene has CDR1 MDHEN and CDR2 SYDVKM. This CDR3 spans 16 amino acids. The ends were cut back, 5 bases at V and 3 bases at J, with 20 bases in the middle.

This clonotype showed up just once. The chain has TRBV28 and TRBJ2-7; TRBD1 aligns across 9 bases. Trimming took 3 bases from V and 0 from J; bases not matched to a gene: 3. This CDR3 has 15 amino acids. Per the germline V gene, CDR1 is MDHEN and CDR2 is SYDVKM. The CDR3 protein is CASSFLDRGSYEQYF. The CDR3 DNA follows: TGTGCCAGCAGTTTCCTGGACAGGGGCTCCTACGAGCAGTACTTC.

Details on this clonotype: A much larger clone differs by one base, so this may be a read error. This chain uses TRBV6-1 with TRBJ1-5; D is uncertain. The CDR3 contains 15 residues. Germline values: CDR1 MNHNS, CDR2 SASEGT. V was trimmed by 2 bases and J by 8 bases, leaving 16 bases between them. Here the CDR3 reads CASSEMARANEPQHF. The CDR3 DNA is TGTGCCAGCAGTGAAATGGCACGGGCGAACGAGCCCCAGCATTTT.

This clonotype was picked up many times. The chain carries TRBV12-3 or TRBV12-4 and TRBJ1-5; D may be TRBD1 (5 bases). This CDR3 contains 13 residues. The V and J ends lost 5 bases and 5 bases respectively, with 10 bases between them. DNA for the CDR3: TGTGCCAGCAGTATAGACAGATATCAGCCCCAGCATTTT. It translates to CASSIDRYQPQHF.

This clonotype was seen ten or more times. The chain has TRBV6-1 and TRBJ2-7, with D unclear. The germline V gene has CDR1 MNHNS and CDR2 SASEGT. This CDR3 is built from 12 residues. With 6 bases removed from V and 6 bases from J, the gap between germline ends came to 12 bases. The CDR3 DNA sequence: TGTGCCAGCAGGGAGACGGCTCCCGAGCAGTACTTC. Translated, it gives CASRETAPEQYF.

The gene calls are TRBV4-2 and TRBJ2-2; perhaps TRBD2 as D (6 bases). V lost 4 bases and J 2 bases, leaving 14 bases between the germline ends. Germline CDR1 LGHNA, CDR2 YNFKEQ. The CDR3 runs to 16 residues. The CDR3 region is CASSPASGTNTGELFF. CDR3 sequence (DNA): TGTGCCAGCAGCCCCGCCTCCGGGACTAACACCGGGGAGCTGTTTTTT.

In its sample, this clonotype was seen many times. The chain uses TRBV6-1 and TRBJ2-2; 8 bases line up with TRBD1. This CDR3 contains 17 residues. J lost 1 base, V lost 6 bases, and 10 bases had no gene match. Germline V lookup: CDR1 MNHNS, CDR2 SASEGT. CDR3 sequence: CASREKTGEWNTGELFF. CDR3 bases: TGTGCCAGCAGGGAAAAGACAGGGGAGTGGAACACCGGGGAGCTGTTTTTT.

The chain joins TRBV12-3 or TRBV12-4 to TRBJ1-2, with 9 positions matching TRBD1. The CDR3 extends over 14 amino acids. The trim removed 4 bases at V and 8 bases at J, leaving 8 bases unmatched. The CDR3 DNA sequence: TGTGCCAGCAGTTACCGGACAGGGGTCCGGGGCTACACCTTC. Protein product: CASSYRTGVRGYTF.

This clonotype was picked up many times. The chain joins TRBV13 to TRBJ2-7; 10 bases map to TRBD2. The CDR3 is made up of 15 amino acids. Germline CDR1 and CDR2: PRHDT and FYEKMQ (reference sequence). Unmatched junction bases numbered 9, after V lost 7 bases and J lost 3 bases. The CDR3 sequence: CASNKGGTSVYEQYF. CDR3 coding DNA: TGTGCCAGCAACAAAGGGGGGACTAGCGTCTACGAGCAGTACTTC.

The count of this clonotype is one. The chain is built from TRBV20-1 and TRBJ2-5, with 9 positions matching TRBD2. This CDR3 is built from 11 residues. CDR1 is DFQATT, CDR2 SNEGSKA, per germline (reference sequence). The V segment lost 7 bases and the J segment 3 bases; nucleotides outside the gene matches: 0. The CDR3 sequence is CSGGREETQYF. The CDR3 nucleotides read TGCAGTGGCGGGAGGGAAGAGACCCAGTACTTC.

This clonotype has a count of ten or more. CDR3 sequence reads: CASSSIRTGGSGYTF. CDR3 sequence (DNA): TGTGCCAGCAGTTCTATCCGGACAGGGGGTTCCGGCTACACCTTC. The J gene is TRBJ1-2, the V gene TRBV12-3 or TRBV12-4, with 10 bases aligning to TRBD1. The CDR3 extends over 15 amino acids. With 4 bases clipped from V and 8 bases from J, the junction kept 10 bases outside the gene matches.

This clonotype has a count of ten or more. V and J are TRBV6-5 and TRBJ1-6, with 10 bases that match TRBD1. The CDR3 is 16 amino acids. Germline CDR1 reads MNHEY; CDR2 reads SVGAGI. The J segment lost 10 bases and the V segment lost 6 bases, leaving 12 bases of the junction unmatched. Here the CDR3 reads CASRPPRRTGGSPLHF. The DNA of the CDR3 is TGTGCCAGCAGACCACCTAGGAGGACAGGGGGGTCACCCCTCCACTTT.

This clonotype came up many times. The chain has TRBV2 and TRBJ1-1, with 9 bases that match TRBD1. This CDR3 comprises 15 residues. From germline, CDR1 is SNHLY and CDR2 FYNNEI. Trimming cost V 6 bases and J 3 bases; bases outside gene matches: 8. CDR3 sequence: CASSGQGPQYTEAFF. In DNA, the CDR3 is TGTGCCAGCAGCGGACAGGGGCCCCAGTACACTGAAGCTTTCTTT.

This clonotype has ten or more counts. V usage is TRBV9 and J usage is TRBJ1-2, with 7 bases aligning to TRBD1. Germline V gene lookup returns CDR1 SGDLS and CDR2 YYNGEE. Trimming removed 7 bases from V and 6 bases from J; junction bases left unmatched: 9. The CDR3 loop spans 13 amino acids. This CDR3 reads CASSLGGADGYTF. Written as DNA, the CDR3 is TGTGCCAGCTCCCTAGGGGGCGCGGATGGCTACACCTTC.